This TCR beta chain was identified in a study of T cells in Graves' hyperthyroidism and ophthalmopathy. Trimming left V 2 bases short and J 4 bases short, with 12 bases between. The CDR3 contains 15 residues. Diagnosing involved the use of clinical symptoms, serum thyroxine and TRAb, thyroid ultrasound and orbital computed tomography. In regard to this clonotype: Its target is unknown.

The source material, RNA transcripts, was used to amplify TCR beta CDR3 regions. TCR CDR3 underwent first-round RT-PCR with the HTBI primer set. TCRdb analysed the multiplex PCR reads with MiXCR anew, one entry per CDR3 protein. The sample records about 270,000 distinct CDR3 sequences, 22% being singletons. Findings and limits, study-wide: Stable hyperthyroidism was told apart from ophthalmopathy by a model built on 13 V-J features. Blood also held most thyroid clonotypes expanded beyond 0.001.

What was sequenced was blood. The receptor comes from a man aged 25-40 years with Graves' ophthalmopathy. The chain combines TRBV12-3 or TRBV12-4 with TRBJ1-5, with D hard to call. The CDR3 sequence is CASSLHSAGNQPQHF. In nucleotides, the CDR3 is TGTGCCAGCAGTTTACACTCCGCGGGGAATCAGCCCCAGCATTTT.